This T cell receptor beta chain was captured in a study of metastatic and nonmetastatic thyroid tumors (dated by TCRdb to about 2020). Some background on the complete study: The researchers compared repertoires between peripheral blood samples and tumor or nodule tissue samples from patients with malignant or benign thyroid disease.

Library preparation was by PCR. TCRdb records Illumina HiSeq 4000 as the sequencer. High-throughput sequencing was used to profile the TCR beta-chain CDR3 region of each patient. The study's processing was this. CDR3 differences across clinicopathological groups were used to build a classifier for discriminating distant-metastatic papillary thyroid cancer patients. The Shannon index was used to assess repertoire diversity, and the Morisita-Horn index was used to assess tumor-blood repertoire similarity. Starting from the raw public reads, TCRdb applied fastp trimming at Q25, assembled clones with MiXCR and retained in-frame beta chains. Clone size and V and J calls follow TCRdb, not the original study. Here the sample has approximately 15,000 clones; roughly 25% occur a single time. Together, the top ten hold around 12% of the sample. Worth noting for this clone: There is no known antigen for this receptor. No much larger clonotype is one base removed from it; base qualities were not supplied.

Summary of the overall study and its limitations: TCR beta diversity was reported as significantly higher in malignant tumors than in benign nodules, in both blood and tumor samples.

No treatment had been received by any patient before thyroid surgery. Patient clinical samples collected from the early 2010s to the late 2010s were retrospectively analysed using T-cell receptor beta sequencing. Source material: tumor tissue. The TCR sequence derives from a female donor with papillary thyroid cancer or a benign thyroid nodule (not recorded which). Some clones in this sample may be carry-over from other donors' samples.

The CDR3 reads as follows: CSASTGGATGNTIYF. The DNA sequence follows: TGCAGTGCTAGCACAGGGGGCGCAACTGGAAACACCATATATTTT. The rearrangement joined TRBV20-1 to TRBJ1-3; the central 9 bases match TRBD1. Clipping removes 3 bases from V and 2 bases from J, with 5 as the unmatched junction base count. The CDR3 spans 15 residues, from the cysteine through the phenylalanine. The CDR3 DNA has 45 bases and is translated from base 1. Sequences DFQATT (CDR1) and SNEGSKA (CDR2) are obtained from the germline V gene (reference sequence).